The 8 T cell receptor beta chains presented below share a single source sample, sequenced in a study of T cell responses to AZD1222 COVID-19 vaccine. Sequenced by immunoSEQ multiplex PCR; TCRdb stores in-frame clones only, minus some. Found here are approximately 150,000 clones, 88% of them singletons; the top ten hold 5% to 6.5%. This sample comprised peripheral blood, obtained 28 days after the second dose of the MenACWY control vaccine. The source of these receptors is an adult who received the MenACWY meningococcal vaccine as a control.

The gene calls are TRBV11-2 and TRBJ2-1, with TRBD2 matching 7 bases. Germline V gives CDR1 SGHAT, CDR2 FQNNGV. The CDR3 has 15 residues. Unmatched junction bases numbered 9, after V lost 1 base and J lost 9 bases. CDR3 nucleotides: TGTGCCAGCAGCTTAGGAGCGGGAAGTAGGGGTGAGCAGTTCTTC. This sequence encodes CASSLGAGSRGEQFF.

This chain joins TRBV3-1 (or the pseudogene TRBV3-2) and TRBJ1-2; no reliable D call. In germline, CDR1 is LGHDT, CDR2 YNNKEL (reference sequence). This CDR3 has 15 residues. V gave up 4 bases and J gave up 0 bases, with 12 bases separating them. The DNA for the CDR3 is TGTGCCAGCAGCCTAAGACATAATACTAACTATGGCTACACCTTC. Protein: CASSLRHNTNYGYTF.

This chain uses TRBV28 with TRBJ2-7, with 7 nucleotides matching TRBD2. With V trimmed by 7 bases and J by 2 bases, 11 bases remained unmatched. Germline V lookup: CDR1 MDHEN, CDR2 SYDVKM. The length of the CDR3 is 15 residues. The DNA for the CDR3 is TGTGCCAGCAAGTCCCCCGGGACTACCGCCTACGAGCAGTACTTC. Its translation is CASKSPGTTAYEQYF.

The chain uses TRBV5-1 and TRBJ2-7; D not certain. Trimming stripped 0 bases from V and 0 bases from J, with 7 bases between. This CDR3 has 14 amino acids. CDR1 is SGHRS and CDR2 is YFSETQ in the germline V gene. The CDR3 protein is CASSLDSASYEQYF. CDR3 coding DNA: TGCGCCAGCAGCTTGGACAGTGCCTCCTACGAGCAGTACTTC. Complete variable domain (other parts from reference TRBV5-1 and TRBJ2-7): KAGVTQTPRYLIKTRGQQVTLSCSPISGHRSVSWYQQTPGQGLQFLFEYFSETQRNKGNFPGRFSGRQFSNSRSEMNVSTLELGDSALYLCASSLDSASYEQYFGPGTRLTVT.

V is TRBV28 and J is TRBJ1-2; 8 bases agree with TRBD1. The V segment lost 7 bases and the J segment 8 bases; nucleotides outside the gene matches: 12. Germline V gene lookup returns CDR1 MDHEN and CDR2 SYDVKM. The CDR3 consists of 14 residues. The CDR3: CASTHPDRGWGYTF. Here the CDR3 DNA reads TGTGCCAGCACCCACCCAGACAGGGGTTGGGGCTACACCTTC.

This chain's CDR3 is CASSHRAHQPQHF. The CDR3 DNA reads TGTGCCAGCAGTCACAGGGCGCATCAGCCCCAGCATTTT. The chain joins TRBV27 to TRBJ1-5, with D perhaps TRBD1 (6 bases). Trimming pared 5 bases from V and 5 bases from J, leaving 10 bases between. The CDR3 spans 13 residues. From germline, CDR1 is MNHEY and CDR2 SMNVEV (reference sequence).

The J gene is TRBJ2-7, the V gene TRBV2, with D uncertain. Looked up from germline, CDR1 is SNHLY and CDR2 is FYNNEI. V gave up 7 bases and J gave up 3 bases, with 19 bases separating them. This CDR3 has 15 residues. The CDR3 loop reads CASTVGGEVLYEQYF. The CDR3 nucleotides are TGTGCCAGCACGGTCGGCGGCGAGGTCCTCTACGAGCAGTACTTC.

V is TRBV19 and J is TRBJ1-1; 7 positions agree with TRBD1. The J segment lost 11 bases and the V segment lost 6 bases, leaving 15 bases of the junction unmatched. The CDR3 sequence is 14 residues long. The germline CDR1 and CDR2 sequences are LNHDA and SQIVND (reference sequence). In DNA form, the CDR3 reads TGTGCCAGTAGCCTAACGGGACAGAGTTCTACGGCTTTCTTT. Its protein product is CASSLTGQSSTAFF.